This T cell receptor beta chain came from a study of Ad26.COV2.S vaccination and SARS-CoV-2 variants. The wider study: Once or twice, 56 days apart, Ad26.COV2.S was delivered intramuscularly.

The repertoire was sequenced with immunoSEQ multiplex PCR; TCRdb's copy has only in-frame clones and lacks some. The table includes 350,000 to 600,000 clones, approximately 90% detected once. Germline lookup yields CDR1 LNHNV and CDR2 YYDKDF (reference sequence). Trimming took off 6 bases at V and 10 bases at J, with 10 bases between the two ends. This CDR3 is 12 amino acids long. Treatment specified: about 20 received Ad26.COV2.S at low or high dose, single or two shots; 5 received placebo; per-sample allocation not given. Samples came from day 63 after the first vaccine or placebo injection. Whoever gave the sample was an adult aged 18-55 years in Boston.

Sequencing was performed on peripheral blood, taken in a trial of Ad26.COV2.S vaccine versus placebo. The sequence came from a person aged 18-60 years who received the Ad26.COV2.S COVID-19 vaccine or a placebo. This rearrangement joins TRBV15 to TRBJ1-6; D unresolved. In DNA, the CDR3 is TGTGCCACCAGGGAGGGTGGATCACCCCTCCACTTT. Its translation: CATREGGSPLHF. Looking up the rest from reference TRBV15 and TRBJ1-6 gives the full variable domain: DAMVIQNPRYQVTQFGKPVTLSCSQTLNHNVMYWYQQKSSQAPKLLFHYYDKDFNNEADTPDNFQSRRPNTSFCFLDIRSPGLGDTAMYLCATREGGSPLHFGNGTRLTVT.